This T cell receptor beta chain was profiled in a study of T cell responses to AZD1222 COVID-19 vaccine. General study points: Only after the peak T cell response were repertoires sampled. The study found vaccine-associated CD4 TCRs spanning spike, dominant at 160-218 and 743-854.

As regards this clone: Its antigen is not known.

Generated by immunoSEQ multiplex PCR, the TCRdb table keeps only in-frame clones and is missing some. The repertoire consists of 150,000 to 200,000 clones, with around 94% occurring once and the leading ten covering approximately 4%. Trimming took 9 bases from V and 6 from J, leaving 15 bases between them. CDR3 length equals 13 residues. Germline CDR1 and CDR2: LGHNT and FRNRAP. This chain links TRBV12-5 with TRBJ2-1, with D tentatively TRBD2 (5 bases). The sequence was collected from an adult who received the MenACWY meningococcal vaccine as a control. The source was peripheral blood, collected 28 days after the second dose of the MenACWY control vaccine. CDR3 residues: CASQAEGSNEQFF. In DNA, the CDR3 is TGTGCTAGCCAGGCAGAGGGAAGCAATGAGCAGTTCTTC.